What follows are 24 T cell receptor beta chains derived from one specimen sequenced in a study of CD8+ T cells in alopecia areata. In each case, RNA was isolated and then reverse transcribed into cDNA as the sequencing template. Repertoires were generated with immunoSEQ multiplex PCR, while TCRdb's copy carries only in-frame clones and drops some. Of under 300,000 clones in the sample, approximately 61% were seen once. Sample: CD4+ T cells sorted from blood, taken at week 0. The receptors come from a human donor with alopecia areata.

This chain links TRBV30 with TRBJ1-6; TRBD1 might be the D (6 bases). Germline CDR1 and CDR2: GTSNPN and SVGIG (reference sequence). The V end was cut by 0 bases, the J end by 8 bases, with 14 bases between. The CDR3 loop spans 15 amino acids. The chain's CDR3 is CAWSVLAGVDSPLHF. CDR3 sequence (DNA): TGTGCCTGGAGTGTACTGGCAGGGGTAGATTCACCCCTCCACTTT.

The genes are TRBV30 and TRBJ2-7, with D perhaps given as TRBD1 or TRBD2 (5 bases each). V was trimmed by 0 bases and J by 4 bases, leaving 10 bases between them. CDR1 is GTSNPN, CDR2 SVGIG, per germline (reference sequence). This CDR3 region has 13 residues. The CDR3 spells CAWSVGEGYEQYF. CDR3 coding DNA: TGTGCCTGGAGTGTAGGAGAGGGGTACGAGCAGTACTTC.

In DNA, the CDR3 is TGCGCCAGCAGCCACAGCCTTTCAGGGGGCGATCAGCCCCAGCATTTT. Translating gives CASSHSLSGGDQPQHF. The chain joins TRBV4-3 to TRBJ1-5; 8 bases line up with TRBD1. V was pared by 3 bases and J by 5 bases, with 9 bases of the junction left unmatched. Germline CDR1 reads LGHNA; CDR2 reads YSLEER. This CDR3 is built from 16 residues.

This clone has just a few counts. The V gene is TRBV11-2, the J gene TRBJ2-3, with 7 bases fitting TRBD1. The length of the CDR3 is 17 residues. With 6 bases clipped from V and 4 bases from J, the junction kept 16 bases outside the gene matches. Germline V lookup: CDR1 SGHAT, CDR2 FQNNGV. The CDR3 DNA reads TGTGCCAGCAGACATTTTCGTTCTAGGGGGCGCGCAGATACGCAGTATTTT. Amino acids: CASRHFRSRGRADTQYF.

The sample holds one count of this clone. The chain couples TRBV9 to TRBJ1-2; D is possibly TRBD1 (6 bases). Germline V gene data show CDR1 as SGDLS and CDR2 as YYNGEE. With 2 bases removed from V and 8 bases from J, the gap between germline ends came to 19 bases. This CDR3 contains 15 residues. The CDR3 is CASSVDPTGREGYTF. CDR3 sequence (DNA): TGTGCCAGCAGCGTCGACCCCACAGGGAGGGAAGGCTACACCTTC. The full variable domain, its missing parts supplied by reference TRBV9 and TRBJ1-2, is DSGVTQTPKHLITATGQRVTLRCSPRSGDLSVYWYQQSLDQGLQFLIQYYNGEERAKGNILERFSAQQFPDLHSELNLSSLELGDSALYFCASSVDPTGREGYTFGSGTRLTVV.

This clone appeared a single time. V is TRBV2 and J is TRBJ2-1; the D gene is possibly TRBD1 (6 bases). Between the trimmed V and J ends, which lost 6 bases and 9 bases, there was a span of 12 bases. The CDR3 runs 12 residues. Germline loops: CDR1 SNHLY, CDR2 FYNNEI. CDR3 coding DNA: TGTGCCAGCAGCAACGACAGGCCTGAGCAGTTCTTC. It yields the protein CASSNDRPEQFF.

The chain combines TRBV2 with TRBJ2-3; D gene ambiguous. V lost 6 bases to trimming and J lost 0 bases, with 10 bases between them. Germline assignment: CDR1 SNHLY and CDR2 FYNNEI. The CDR3 sequence is 14 residues long. The CDR3 here is CASRGKDSTDTQYF. DNA for the CDR3: TGTGCCAGCAGGGGAAAGGACAGCACAGATACGCAGTATTTT.

The chain joins TRBV30 to TRBJ1-6, with no clear D. Trimming cost V 0 bases and J 9 bases, with 9 bases left between them. Germline V gene data show CDR1 as GTSNPN and CDR2 as SVGIG (reference sequence). The CDR3 covers 13 residues. The CDR3 spells CAWSVAKGSPLHF. CDR3 sequence (DNA): TGTGCCTGGAGTGTAGCCAAGGGTTCACCCCTCCACTTT.

The chain recombines TRBV5-6 with TRBJ2-7; TRBD1 is a possible D gene (5 bases). The ends were cut back, 0 bases at V and 0 bases at J, with 19 bases in the middle. Looked up from germline, CDR1 is SGHDT and CDR2 is YYEEEE. The CDR3 is 18 residues long. The chain's CDR3 is CASSLALRPGPFSYEQYF. Here the CDR3 DNA reads TGTGCCAGCAGCTTGGCCTTAAGGCCAGGGCCTTTCTCCTACGAGCAGTACTTC.

This clone has a handful of counts. The chain couples TRBV30 to TRBJ1-5, with D possibly TRBD1 on 6 matching bases. CDR1 GTSNPN and CDR2 SVGIG come from the germline V gene (reference sequence). The CDR3 spans 16 residues. V was clipped by 1 base and J by 7 bases, with 20 bases between them. CDR3 in DNA: TGTGCCTGGAGTGCCCGGGAACAGGGAGGAAGGCAGCCCCAGCATTTT. It yields the protein CAWSAREQGGRQPQHF. The full variable domain, rest sourced from reference TRBV30 and TRBJ1-5, is SQTIHQWPATLVQPVGSPLSLECTVEGTSNPNLYWYRQAAGRGLQLLFYSVGIGQISSEVPQNLSASRPQDRQFILSSKKLLLSDSGFYLCAWSAREQGGRQPQHFGDGTRLSIL.

The chain is built from TRBV27 and TRBJ2-2; D call uncertain. Germline V gene sequence: CDR1 MNHEY, CDR2 SMNVEV (reference sequence). The CDR3 contains 16 residues. V lost 3 bases and J 5 bases, leaving 16 bases between the germline ends. CDR3 region: CASSLLRTDQTGELFF. The CDR3 coding sequence is TGTGCCAGCAGTTTGCTTCGGACGGACCAGACCGGGGAGCTGTTTTTT.

J is TRBJ1-1 and V is TRBV29-1, with D possibly being TRBD1 (5 bases). CDR1 and CDR2 from the germline V gene are SQVTM and ANQGSEA. CDR3 size: 13 residues. The germline V and J ends were trimmed by 2 bases and 10 bases, with 17 bases remaining between them. CDR3 region: CSVESGTSRGAFF. The CDR3 DNA sequence: TGCAGCGTTGAAAGCGGGACGTCTAGGGGAGCTTTCTTT.

CDR3 nucleotides: TGTGCCAGCAGCCAGGGCCTCTTGGGAAATCAGCCCCAGCATTTT. This translates into CASSQGLLGNQPQHF. The V call is TRBV5-4, the J call TRBJ1-5, with D perhaps TRBD1 (5 bases). The CDR3 is made up of 15 amino acids. The germline V gene has CDR1 SGHNT and CDR2 YYREEE (reference sequence). Trimming shortened V by 4 bases and J by 4 bases, and 15 bases separated the two germline ends.

J is TRBJ2-5 and V is TRBV29-1, with a possible D match to TRBD1 (6 bases). Germline-derived CDR1 and CDR2 are SQVTM and ANQGSEA. The ends were cut back, 1 base at V and 5 bases at J, with 11 bases in the middle. The CDR3 consists of 13 residues. CDR3 coding DNA: TGCAGCGTTGAAGGAACAGGGACGGAGACCCAGTACTTC. The encoded protein is CSVEGTGTETQYF. Full variable domain (outside the CDR3, taken from reference TRBV29-1 and TRBJ2-5): SAVISQKPSRDICQRGTSLTIQCQVDSQVTMMFWYRQQPGQSLTLIATANQGSEATYESGFVIDKFPISRPNLTFSTLTVSNMSPEDSSIYLCSVEGTGTETQYFGPGTRLLVL.

In its sample, this clone was seen a few times. This rearrangement joins TRBV29-1 to TRBJ2-1; D unresolved. The CDR3 totals 13 residues. V was clipped by 3 bases and J by 0 bases, with 6 bases between them. The germline V gene has CDR1 SQVTM and CDR2 ANQGSEA. The CDR3 is CSVEGPSYNEQFF. The CDR3 DNA sequence: TGCAGCGTTGAGGGTCCCTCCTACAATGAGCAGTTCTTC.

The chain combines TRBV4-3 with TRBJ2-1, with 7 positions matching TRBD1. Germline loops: CDR1 LGHNA, CDR2 YSLEER. This CDR3 spans 15 amino acids. Trimming cost V 4 bases and J 4 bases; bases outside gene matches: 7. The CDR3 is CASSLQQGMYNEQFF. In DNA, the CDR3 is TGCGCCAGCAGCCTACAACAGGGGATGTACAATGAGCAGTTCTTC.

V and J are TRBV4-3 and TRBJ2-3; D gene ambiguous. The CDR3 consists of 13 residues. Germline V gene sequence: CDR1 LGHNA, CDR2 YSLEER. V was cut by 1 base and J by 8 bases, with 10 bases left in between. CDR3 sequence reads: CASSQGSYRTQYF. In nucleotides, the CDR3 is TGCGCCAGCAGCCAAGGGTCGTATCGTACGCAGTATTTT.

The CDR3, as DNA: TGTGCCAGCAGTTTACGTGCGGCTACGACTAACTATGGCTACACCTTC. It encodes CASSLRAATTNYGYTF. This chain links TRBV27 with TRBJ1-2, with no clear D. The CDR3 runs to 16 residues. V was pared by 2 bases and J by 0 bases, with 13 bases between. CDR1 is MNHEY, CDR2 SMNVEV, per germline (reference sequence).

The chain uses TRBV29-1 and TRBJ2-3; no definite D call. This CDR3 contains 15 residues. Between the trimmed V and J ends, which lost 4 bases and 4 bases, there was a span of 18 bases. Germline V CDR1 and CDR2: SQVTM, ANQGSEA. CDR3 sequence: CSVVAGPRKADTQYF. CDR3 in DNA: TGCAGCGTTGTCGCCGGGCCAAGGAAGGCAGATACGCAGTATTTT.

CDR3 amino acids: CASRQSSDTQYF. For the CDR3, the DNA is TGTGCCAGCAGGCAGTCGTCAGATACGCAGTATTTT. The chain carries TRBV2 and TRBJ2-3; D is uncertain. The V and J ends lost 6 bases and 4 bases respectively, with 8 bases between them. The CDR3 totals 12 residues. Germline V gene lookup returns CDR1 SNHLY and CDR2 FYNNEI.

The CDR3 is CAWRLSGANVLTF. The CDR3 region has the DNA TGTGCCTGGAGACTTTCTGGGGCCAACGTCCTGACTTTC. The V gene is TRBV30, the J gene TRBJ2-6, with D hard to call. The CDR3 covers 13 residues. V lost 3 bases and J lost 1, with 4 bases in between. Germline loops: CDR1 GTSNPN, CDR2 SVGIG (reference sequence).

This rearrangement joins TRBV4-1 to TRBJ2-7, with TRBD1 matching 11 bases. Per the germline V gene, CDR1 is MGHRA and CDR2 is YSYEKL. V lost 4 bases and J lost 2; bases outside the gene matches: 1. The CDR3 consists of 14 residues. CDR3 nucleotides: TGCGCCAGCAGCCGGGGACAGGGGGCCTACGAGCAGTACTTC. Translation: CASSRGQGAYEQYF.

This sequence joins TRBV19 and TRBJ1-1; TRBD1 is a possible D gene (5 bases). V was clipped by 3 bases and J by 4 bases, with 9 bases between them. Per germline, CDR1 LNHDA and CDR2 SQIVND (reference sequence). The CDR3 extends over 13 amino acids. CDR3: CASSMGVATEAFF. The CDR3 DNA is TGTGCCAGTAGTATGGGGGTTGCCACTGAAGCTTTCTTT. The full variable domain, completed using reference TRBV19 and TRBJ1-1, is DGGITQSPKYLFRKEGQNVTLSCEQNLNHDAMYWYRQDPGQGLRLIYYSQIVNDFQKGDIAEGYSVSREKKESFPLTVTSAQKNPTAFYLCASSMGVATEAFFGQGTRLTVV.

This chain links TRBV2 with TRBJ2-1, with 8 bases aligning to TRBD2. Trimming at V came to 7 bases and at J to 2 bases, leaving 4 bases not matched to a gene. Germline-derived CDR1 and CDR2 are SNHLY and FYNNEI. The length of the CDR3 is 14 residues. The CDR3 is CASMSGGTYNEQFF. DNA for the CDR3: TGTGCCAGCATGAGCGGGGGAACCTACAATGAGCAGTTCTTC. Together with reference TRBV2 and TRBJ2-1, the CDR3 gives the full variable domain: EPEVTQTPSHQVTQMGQEVILRCVPISNHLYFYWYRQILGQKVEFLVSFYNNEISEKSEIFDDQFSVERPDGSNFTLKIRSTKLEDSAMYFCASMSGGTYNEQFFGPGTRLTVL.